This is a list of T cell receptor beta chains from one sample in a study of blood T cell repertoires in COVID-19. The repertoire was sequenced with immunoSEQ multiplex PCR; TCRdb's copy has only in-frame clones and lacks some. This table holds fewer than 20,000 clones, over 75% found once. Sequenced input: peripheral blood. These receptors came from a man in his forties with active or convalescent COVID-19. The CDR3 runs from the conserved cysteine through the conserved F or W. The order of the fields is clone size, V gene, J gene, D gene, CDR3 DNA, CDR3 protein. The D gene is left open where the match is weak. Part of the rows lack a size; the others show once, few, many or a class for expanded clones.

clone size: NA; V gene: TRBV30; J gene: TRBJ1-6; D gene: TRBD1; CDR3 DNA: TGTGCCTGGAGTGTACGACAGGGGGCGAGGGATAATTCACCCCTCCACTTT; CDR3 protein: CAWSVRQGARDNSPLHF
clone size: few; V gene: TRBV6-5; J gene: TRBJ2-1; D gene: NA; CDR3 DNA: TGTGCCAGCAGTTTATCGGGTTGGAATGAGCAGTTCTTC; CDR3 protein: CASSLSGWNEQFF
clone size: NA; V gene: TRBV5-1; J gene: TRBJ1-1; D gene: NA; CDR3 DNA: TGCGCCAGCAGAACAGACCCGAACACTGAAGCTTTCTTT; CDR3 protein: CASRTDPNTEAFF
clone size: NA; V gene: TRBV6-2/TRBV6-3; J gene: TRBJ1-5; D gene: NA; CDR3 DNA: TGTGCCAGCAGTGGACACTTAAGCAATCAGCCCCAGCATTTT; CDR3 protein: CASSGHLSNQPQHF
clone size: NA; V gene: TRBV2; J gene: TRBJ2-7; D gene: TRBD1; CDR3 DNA: TGTGCCAGCATATTACATAGGGCGGACAGGGACCCGCTAAGCTCCTACGAGCAGTACTTC; CDR3 protein: CASILHRADRDPLSSYEQYF
clone size: few; V gene: TRBV18; J gene: TRBJ2-2; D gene: TRBD1; CDR3 DNA: TGTGCCAGCTCACCAGGACAGGGGGCTACCGGGGAGCTGTTTTTT; CDR3 protein: CASSPGQGATGELFF
clone size: NA; V gene: TRBV5-4; J gene: TRBJ2-5; D gene: NA; CDR3 DNA: TGTGCCAGCAGCTTGGAGACTACCCAGATCGGATGGTACTTC; CDR3 protein: CASSLETTQIGWYF
clone size: NA; V gene: TRBV7-2; J gene: TRBJ2-1; D gene: TRBD2; CDR3 DNA: TGTGCCAGCAGCTTAGGGCGGGGGGGCTACAATGAGCAGTTCTTC; CDR3 protein: CASSLGRGGYNEQFF
clone size: NA; V gene: TRBV2; J gene: TRBJ1-2; D gene: NA; CDR3 DNA: TGTGCCAGCGATGGAGGCAGGACTTCTTTC; CDR3 protein: CASDGGRTSF
clone size: NA; V gene: TRBV11-2; J gene: TRBJ2-1; D gene: NA; CDR3 DNA: TGTGCCAGCAGCCGGTGGACAGTCGTAGAGCAGTTCTTC; CDR3 protein: CASSRWTVVEQFF
clone size: NA; V gene: TRBV15; J gene: TRBJ2-7; D gene: TRBD1; CDR3 DNA: TGTGCCACCAGCACTACCGGGACAGTATCCGAGCAGTACTTC; CDR3 protein: CATSTTGTVSEQYF
clone size: NA; V gene: TRBV27; J gene: TRBJ1-2; D gene: TRBD1; CDR3 DNA: TGTGCCAGCAAGTTGGTTGGACAGGGGGCTCTCGGCGGCTACACCTTC; CDR3 protein: CASKLVGQGALGGYTF
clone size: NA; V gene: TRBV6-4; J gene: TRBJ2-7; D gene: TRBD1; CDR3 DNA: TGTGCCAGCAGTGACTCGAAGGCTCCCGGGACAGTACGAAGCGAGCAGTACTTC; CDR3 protein: CASSDSKAPGTVRSEQYF
clone size: NA; V gene: TRBV7-9; J gene: TRBJ1-3; D gene: NA; CDR3 DNA: TGTGCCAGCAGCTCCCTCCTCGGAAACACCATATATTTT; CDR3 protein: CASSSLLGNTIYF
clone size: NA; V gene: TRBV5-8; J gene: TRBJ2-7; D gene: TRBD2; CDR3 DNA: TGTGCCAGCAGCCAAGGGACTACACCTAACTACGAGCAGTACTTC; CDR3 protein: CASSQGTTPNYEQYF
clone size: NA; V gene: TRBV5-6; J gene: TRBJ1-5; D gene: NA; CDR3 DNA: TGTGCCAGCAGCTTCTATAATCAGCCCCAGCATTTT; CDR3 protein: CASSFYNQPQHF
clone size: NA; V gene: TRBV18; J gene: TRBJ1-4; D gene: NA; CDR3 DNA: TGTGCCAGCTCACAGCGGGTCGCAACTAATGAAAAACTGTTTTTT; CDR3 protein: CASSQRVATNEKLFF